The T cell receptor beta chain under discussion was sequenced for a study of cytomegalovirus exposure and HLA in healthy donors. General study findings and limits: When analyzed later, the rates of TCR association showed variation by HLA locus, with DRB1 the most and HLA-C the fewest.

In regard to this clone: Its specificity is not known.

This PCR relied on a set of 60 Vbeta primers and 13 Jbeta primers. Per the original methods: A later analysis tallied about 80 million unique TCR beta chains, 10 million to 12 million of them shared. Measured with immunoSEQ multiplex PCR; TCRdb has only the in-frame clones, and not every one. The DNA was the basis for D and trimming; V, J and clone size are from that table. The sample shows around 200,000 clones, less than 85% of them seen only once. Germline V gene sequence: CDR1 MNHNS, CDR2 SASEGT. The CDR3 has 15 amino acids. V lost 2 bases, J lost 4 bases, and 13 bases lay in between. The V call is TRBV6-1, the J call TRBJ2-3; D might be TRBD2 (6 bases). The sample was PBMCs. This receptor was obtained from a boy between 5 and 17 years old in good health and CMV-seronegative. In DNA form, the CDR3 reads TGTGCCAGCAGTGAATTTCGCGGGACCGCAGATACGCAGTATTTT. This gives the protein CASSEFRGTADTQYF.